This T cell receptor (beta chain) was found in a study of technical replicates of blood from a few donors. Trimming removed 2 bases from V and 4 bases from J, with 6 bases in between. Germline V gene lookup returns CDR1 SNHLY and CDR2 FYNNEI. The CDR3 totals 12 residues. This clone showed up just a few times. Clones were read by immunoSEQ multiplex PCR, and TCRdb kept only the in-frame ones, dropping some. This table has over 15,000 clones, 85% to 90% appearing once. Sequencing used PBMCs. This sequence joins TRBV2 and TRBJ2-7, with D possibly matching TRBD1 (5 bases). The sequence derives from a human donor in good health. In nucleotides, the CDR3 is TGTGCCAGCAGTGAATCAGGGTACGAGCAGTACTTC. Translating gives CASSESGYEQYF.